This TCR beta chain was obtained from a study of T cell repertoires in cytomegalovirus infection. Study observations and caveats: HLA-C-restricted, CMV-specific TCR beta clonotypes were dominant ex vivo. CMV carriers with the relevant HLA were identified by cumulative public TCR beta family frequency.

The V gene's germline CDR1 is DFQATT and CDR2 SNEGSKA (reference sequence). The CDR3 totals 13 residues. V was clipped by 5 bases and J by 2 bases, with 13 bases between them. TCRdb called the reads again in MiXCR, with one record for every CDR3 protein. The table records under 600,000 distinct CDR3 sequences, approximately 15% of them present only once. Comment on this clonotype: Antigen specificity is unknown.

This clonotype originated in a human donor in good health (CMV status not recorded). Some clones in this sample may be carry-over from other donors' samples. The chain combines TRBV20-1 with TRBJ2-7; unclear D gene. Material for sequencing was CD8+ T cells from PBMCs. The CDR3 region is CSAHPRVTYEQYF. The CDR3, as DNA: TGCAGTGCTCACCCCCGGGTTACCTACGAGCAGTACTTC.